Reported below is one TCR beta chain. The germline CDR1 and CDR2 sequences are MNHEY and SMNVEV (reference sequence). Trimming cost V 6 bases and J 1 base, with 19 bases left between them. CDR3 length: 17 amino acids. This entry is derived from a study of human T cells and chemical hapten exposure. During construction of the library, unique molecular identifiers were attached to individual cDNA molecules for quantitative, reproducible TCR counting. TCRdb re-called the RACE reads through MiXCR, storing one row per CDR3 protein. The repertoire holds approximately 84,000 distinct CDR3 sequences, with over 8.5% as singletons. Time point of the sample: healthy volunteer bleed at 6 weeks. Extraction yielded total RNA from whole blood (unfractionated).

The rearrangement uses TRBV27 and TRBJ2-1; possible D gene TRBD2, 6 bases. Sequencing was carried out using whole blood. The sequence was obtained from a male donor in good health. Some clones in this sample may be carry-over from other donors' samples. For the CDR3, the DNA is TGTGCCAGCAGGTGGAAAGGAGGGCCGGGATCCTACAATGAGCAGTTCTTC. Protein sequence: CASRWKGGPGSYNEQFF.